Listed below are T cell receptor beta chains from one sample, sequenced in a study of radiotherapy plus CTLA-4 blockade in lung cancer. Repertoires were generated with immunoSEQ multiplex PCR, while TCRdb's copy carries only in-frame clones and drops some. Of just over 60,000 clones in the sample, 77% are singletons; the top ten hold approximately 4.5%. Source: peripheral blood, taken from a patient treated with radiotherapy plus ipilimumab. These receptors all stem from a human donor with non-small cell lung cancer who had a complete response to radiotherapy plus ipilimumab. Both conserved end residues are part of each CDR3.

J gene | V gene | CDR3 protein
TRBJ2-1 | TRBV5-1 | CASSLWGGGPSQGPLFYNEQFF
TRBJ1-2 | TRBV9 | CASTPTTGPGYGYTF
TRBJ1-5 | TRBV28 | CASSLRQYNQPQHF
TRBJ1-2 | TRBV19 | CASSVRVQGYGYTF
TRBJ1-5 | TRBV7-2 | CASSPDGGNQPQHF
TRBJ2-1 | TRBV5-1 | CASSEDRGPPYNEQFF
TRBJ1-1 | TRBV28 | CASSFRLLGQGAPEAFF
TRBJ2-1 | TRBV7-8 | CASSLSGLAGVHEQFF
TRBJ2-3 | TRBV11-3 | CASSPYGTPTQYF
TRBJ2-2 | TRBV6-5 | CASRSGRRGELFF
TRBJ1-2 | TRBV15 | CATSRTGSSNYGYTF
TRBJ1-2 | TRBV4-1 | CASSQDGSPGYGYTF
TRBJ2-4 | TRBV6-6 | CASRPQGEGKNIQYF
TRBJ1-6 | TRBV5-1 | CASSVDRAYNSPLHF
TRBJ1-3 | TRBV5-6 | CASTTWWGTPGNTIYF
TRBJ2-1 | TRBV14 | CASSPYAGLAGRFSYNEQFF
TRBJ2-3 | TRBV27 | CASRWTSGRATGDTQYF
TRBJ1-2 | TRBV9 | CASSVGLTGGYGYTF
TRBJ2-3 | TRBV7-2 | CASSFTDTQYF
TRBJ1-3 | TRBV20-1 | CSARAGNTIYF
TRBJ2-1 | TRBV11-2 | CASSLVASAKGEQFF
TRBJ1-2 | TRBV10-3 | CAISDRDSNYGYTF
TRBJ1-2 | TRBV4-3 | CASSQDRAVYGYTF
TRBJ2-5 | TRBV5-1 | CASSLVADQETQYF
TRBJ2-1 | TRBV6-1 | CAGSPPLYNEQFF
TRBJ2-2 | TRBV6-5 | CASTGDPSGELFF
TRBJ2-1 | TRBV11-2 | CASSLTSGLNEQFF
TRBJ1-2 | TRBV6-5 | CATYPGLPNYGYTF
TRBJ1-1 | TRBV11-3 | CASSLFLGQRNTEAFF
TRBJ2-5 | TRBV9 | CASSVGGTLQETQYF
TRBJ2-3 | TRBV5-1 | CASSPSTGTDTQYF
TRBJ1-1 | TRBV7-9 | CASSLVTGKTEAFF
TRBJ2-2 | TRBV7-9 | CASTPGGANTGELFF
TRBJ1-4 | TRBV30 | CAWSVIGGNAEKLFF
TRBJ1-3 | TRBV5-1 | CASSLQGTPRDTIYF
TRBJ2-1 | TRBV2 | CASSEGLDYEQFF
TRBJ2-5 | TRBV10-1 | CASSPGTSGRQETQYF
TRBJ2-2 | TRBV4-3 | CASSPDKEAGELFF
TRBJ1-1 | TRBV5-1 | CASSLATGGRRTEAFF
TRBJ2-1 | TRBV11-2 | CASSLPRQGYNEQFF
TRBJ1-5 | TRBV7-6 | CASSPGGGRYQPQHF
TRBJ1-1 | TRBV4-3 | CASSPEGEAEAFF
TRBJ2-1 | TRBV18 | CASLPSGGNYNEQFF
TRBJ1-1 | TRBV29-1 | CSVDDPNSEAFF